The rows below give T cell receptor beta chains drawn from one sample of a study of control samples from healthy donors and cancer patients. Here immunoSEQ multiplex PCR was the method, and the copy in TCRdb shows in-frame clones only, minus some. This sample has 110,000 to 150,000 clones, with about 90% found just once. What was sequenced was blood. The receptor source for this set is a young man in good health. The CDR3 runs from the conserved cysteine through the conserved F or W. D genes are given only for firm matches. Clone size, where shown, is once, few, many, or a class for clones that have expanded.

J	V	size	D	CDR3	DNA
TRBJ1-2	TRBV2	NA	NA	CASSEAWGAVRGYTF	TGTGCCAGCAGTGAAGCGTGGGGGGCGGTGAGGGGCTACACCTTC
TRBJ2-1	TRBV10-3	NA	TRBD2	CAISQTSGGMDEQFF	TGTGCCATCAGCCAGACTAGCGGGGGGATGGATGAGCAGTTCTTC
TRBJ1-2	TRBV6-6	NA	TRBD1	CASRKTPGGANYGYTF	TGTGCCAGCAGGAAAACCCCAGGGGGCGCTAACTATGGCTACACCTTC
TRBJ2-5	TRBV7-9	NA	NA	CASSGGLGKTQYF	TGTGCCAGCAGCGGGGGGCTCGGGAAGACCCAGTACTTC
TRBJ1-2	TRBV9	NA	TRBD1	CASSLRTGGDYGYTF	TGTGCCAGCAGCCTACGGACAGGGGGCGACTATGGCTACACCTTC
TRBJ1-1	TRBV13	NA	TRBD1	CASSPTGGTEAFF	TGTGCCAGCAGCCCGACAGGGGGCACTGAAGCTTTCTTT
TRBJ1-1	TRBV27	NA	NA	CASSPFRQENTEAFF	TGTGCCAGCAGCCCATTTCGGCAGGAGAACACTGAAGCTTTCTTT
TRBJ1-6	TRBV15	NA	NA	CATSRGDTTGNSPLHF	TGTGCCACCAGCAGAGGGGACACCACGGGAAATTCACCCCTCCACTTT
TRBJ2-2	TRBV29-1	NA	NA	CSVGQNTGELFF	TGCAGCGTTGGACAGAACACCGGGGAGCTGTTTTTT
TRBJ2-5	TRBV19	once	TRBD2	CASSNERGYQETQYF	TGTGCCAGTAGTAACGAGCGGGGGTACCAAGAGACCCAGTACTTC
TRBJ2-5	TRBV6-5	NA	NA	CASTLHWETQYF	TGTGCCAGCACGCTACACTGGGAGACCCAGTACTTC